This T cell receptor beta chain was retrieved from a study of T cell repertoires in cytomegalovirus infection. On the study more broadly: Newly reported HLA-C-restricted and thoroughly characterized HLA-B-restricted CMV epitopes were employed. CMV infection plus the matching HLA type was flagged by public TCR beta signatures. Study outcomes and limitations: HLA-C-restricted CMV-specific TCR beta clonotypes were dominant in the ex vivo response.

There are a few counts of this clonotype. No antigen is known for it. Per the germline V gene, CDR1 is MNHEY and CDR2 is SMNVEV (reference sequence). Trimming removed 4 bases from V and 5 bases from J, with 14 bases in between. CDR3 length: 14 amino acids. One entry per CDR3 protein, called by TCRdb with MiXCR from the reads. Of hundreds of thousands of distinct CDR3 sequences listed, 25% to 35% were seen once; the top ten hold 15% to 20%. This chain joins TRBV27 and TRBJ2-5; D gene uncertain. The source was cultured PBMCs, collected from culture after CMV antigen stimulation. The clonotype originates from a human donor in good health (CMV status not recorded). Some clones in this sample may be carry-over from other donors' samples. For the CDR3, the DNA is TGTGCCAGCAGTTACCGTCGCACCCGGGAGACCCAGTACTTC. Encoded protein: CASSYRRTRETQYF.